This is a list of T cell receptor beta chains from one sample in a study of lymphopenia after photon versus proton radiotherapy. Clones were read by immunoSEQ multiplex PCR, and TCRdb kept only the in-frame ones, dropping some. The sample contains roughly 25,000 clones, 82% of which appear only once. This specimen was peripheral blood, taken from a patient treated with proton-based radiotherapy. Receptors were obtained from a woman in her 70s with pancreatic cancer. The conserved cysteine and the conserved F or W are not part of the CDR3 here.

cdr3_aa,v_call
ASTTDRGEQY,TRBV5-1
ASSLEFDRSTLN,TRBV7-2
ASSPTDGGMDETQY,TRBV18
ASSSGVRDTQY,TRBV7-9
ASINGLNEQF,TRBV7-9
ASSQEWTGLPYEQY,TRBV21-1
ASSLGSGKYNEQF,TRBV5-4
ASSRTVLAGYEQY,TRBV28
ASSQDFKEPQAYGYT,TRBV4-2
ASTYRTGGNQPQH,TRBV28
ASRFGSGVRTEAF,TRBV6-5
ASSPTGQGEYVGYT,TRBV9
ATTLGQGATEAF,TRBV6-1
ASSQDNSHYEQY,TRBV5-4
ASSPMGQMNEKLF,TRBV7-9
ASSLSLAGSVSTDTQY,TRBV5-1
SVGLGTSGETQY,TRBV29-1